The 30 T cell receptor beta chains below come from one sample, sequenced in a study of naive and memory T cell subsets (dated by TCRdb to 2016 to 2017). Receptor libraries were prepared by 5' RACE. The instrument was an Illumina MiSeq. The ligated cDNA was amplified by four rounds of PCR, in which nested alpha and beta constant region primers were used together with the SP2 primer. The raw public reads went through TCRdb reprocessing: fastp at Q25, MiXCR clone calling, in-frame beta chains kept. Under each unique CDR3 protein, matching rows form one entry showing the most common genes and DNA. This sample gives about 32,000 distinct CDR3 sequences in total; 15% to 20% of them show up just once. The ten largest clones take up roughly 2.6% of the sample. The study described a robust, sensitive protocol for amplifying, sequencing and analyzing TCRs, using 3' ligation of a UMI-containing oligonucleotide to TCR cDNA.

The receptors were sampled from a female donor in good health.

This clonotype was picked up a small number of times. CDR3 sequence: CASSPTVVGYEQYF. The CDR3 bases are TGTGCCAGCAGTCCGACCGTCGTGGGTTACGAGCAGTACTTC. V gene TRBV27 combines with J gene TRBJ2-7, with D unclear. The CDR3 sequence is 14 residues long. Trimming removed 5 bases from V and 4 bases from J, with 15 bases in between. Germline-derived CDR1 and CDR2 are MNHEY and SMNVEV (reference sequence).

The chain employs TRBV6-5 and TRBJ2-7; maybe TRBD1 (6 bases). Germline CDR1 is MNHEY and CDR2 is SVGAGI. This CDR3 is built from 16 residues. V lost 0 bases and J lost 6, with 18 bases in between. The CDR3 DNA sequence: TGTGCCAGCAGTTACTCATTTCGGTCGAGGGGGTCCGAGCAGTACTTC. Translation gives CASSYSFRSRGSEQYF.

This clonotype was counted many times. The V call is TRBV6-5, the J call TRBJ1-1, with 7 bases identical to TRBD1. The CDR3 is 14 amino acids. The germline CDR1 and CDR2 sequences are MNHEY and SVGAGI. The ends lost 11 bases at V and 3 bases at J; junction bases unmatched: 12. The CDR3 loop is CASGGSGWHTEAFF. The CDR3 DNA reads TGTGCCTCAGGGGGATCCGGCTGGCACACTGAAGCTTTCTTT.

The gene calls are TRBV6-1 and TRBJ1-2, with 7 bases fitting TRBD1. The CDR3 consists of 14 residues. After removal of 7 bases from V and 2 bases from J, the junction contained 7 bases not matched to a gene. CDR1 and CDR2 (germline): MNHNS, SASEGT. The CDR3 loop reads CASIIGGINYGYTF. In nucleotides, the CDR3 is TGTGCCAGCATTATAGGGGGCATAAACTATGGCTACACCTTC.

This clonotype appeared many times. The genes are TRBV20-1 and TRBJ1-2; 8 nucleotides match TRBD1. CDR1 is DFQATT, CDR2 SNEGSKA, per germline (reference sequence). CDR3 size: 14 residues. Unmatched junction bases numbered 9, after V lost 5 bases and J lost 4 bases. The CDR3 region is CSAEPVTGGYGYTF. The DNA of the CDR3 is TGCAGTGCTGAACCCGTAACAGGGGGCTATGGCTACACCTTC.

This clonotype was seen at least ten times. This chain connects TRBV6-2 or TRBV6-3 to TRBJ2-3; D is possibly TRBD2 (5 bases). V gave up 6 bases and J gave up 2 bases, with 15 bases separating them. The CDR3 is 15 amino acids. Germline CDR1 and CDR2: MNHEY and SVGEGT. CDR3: CASSPPRGFTDTQYF. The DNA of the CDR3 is TGTGCCAGCAGCCCCCCCCGGGGATTCACAGATACGCAGTATTTT.

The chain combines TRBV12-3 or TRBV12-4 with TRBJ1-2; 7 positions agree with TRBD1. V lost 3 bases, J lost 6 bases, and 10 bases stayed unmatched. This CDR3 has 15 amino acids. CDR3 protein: CASSFPTGTEDGYTF. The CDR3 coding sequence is TGTGCCAGCAGTTTCCCTACCGGGACAGAGGATGGCTACACCTTC.

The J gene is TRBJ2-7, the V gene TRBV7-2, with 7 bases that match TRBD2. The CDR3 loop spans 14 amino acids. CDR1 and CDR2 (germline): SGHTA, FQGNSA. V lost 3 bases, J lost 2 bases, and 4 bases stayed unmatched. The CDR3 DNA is TGTGCCAGCAGCTTTATTGGGGGGGCCTACGAGCAGTACTTC. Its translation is CASSFIGGAYEQYF.

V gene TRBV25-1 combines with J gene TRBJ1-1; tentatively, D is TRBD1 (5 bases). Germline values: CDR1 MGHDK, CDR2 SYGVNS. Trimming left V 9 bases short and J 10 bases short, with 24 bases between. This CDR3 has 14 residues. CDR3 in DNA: TGTGCCAGTCAGCCCGGCCGACGGGGGATTGGAGCTTTCTTT. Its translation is CASQPGRRGIGAFF.

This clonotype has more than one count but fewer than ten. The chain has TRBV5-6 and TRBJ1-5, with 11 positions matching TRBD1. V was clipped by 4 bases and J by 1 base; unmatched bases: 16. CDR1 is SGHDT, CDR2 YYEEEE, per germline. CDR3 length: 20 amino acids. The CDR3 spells CASSATGTGGKLGSNQPQHF. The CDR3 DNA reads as TGTGCCAGCAGCGCGACCGGGACAGGGGGGAAATTGGGGAGCAATCAGCCCCAGCATTTT.

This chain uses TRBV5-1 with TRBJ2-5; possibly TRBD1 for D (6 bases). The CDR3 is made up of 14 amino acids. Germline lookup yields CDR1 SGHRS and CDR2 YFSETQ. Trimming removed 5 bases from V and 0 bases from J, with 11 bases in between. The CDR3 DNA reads TGCGCCAGCAGGCTGGACAGATACCAAGAGACCCAGTACTTC. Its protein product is CASRLDRYQETQYF.

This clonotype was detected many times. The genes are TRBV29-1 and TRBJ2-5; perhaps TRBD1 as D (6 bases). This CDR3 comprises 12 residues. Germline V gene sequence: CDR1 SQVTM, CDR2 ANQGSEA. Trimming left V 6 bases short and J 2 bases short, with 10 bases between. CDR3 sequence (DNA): TGCAGCGTCGGACAGCCTCAAGAGACCCAGTACTTC. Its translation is CSVGQPQETQYF.

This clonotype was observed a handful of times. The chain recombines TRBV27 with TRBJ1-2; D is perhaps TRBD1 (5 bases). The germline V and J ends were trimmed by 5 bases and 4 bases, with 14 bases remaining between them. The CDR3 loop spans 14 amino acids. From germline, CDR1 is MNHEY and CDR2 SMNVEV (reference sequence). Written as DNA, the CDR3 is TGTGCCAGCAGTCGAGGGACGGCTGCCTATGGCTACACCTTC. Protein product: CASSRGTAAYGYTF.

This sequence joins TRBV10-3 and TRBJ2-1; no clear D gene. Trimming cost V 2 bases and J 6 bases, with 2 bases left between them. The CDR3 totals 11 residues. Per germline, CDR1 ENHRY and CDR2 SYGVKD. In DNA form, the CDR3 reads TGTGCCATCAGTGAGATCAATGAGCAGTTCTTC. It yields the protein CAISEINEQFF.

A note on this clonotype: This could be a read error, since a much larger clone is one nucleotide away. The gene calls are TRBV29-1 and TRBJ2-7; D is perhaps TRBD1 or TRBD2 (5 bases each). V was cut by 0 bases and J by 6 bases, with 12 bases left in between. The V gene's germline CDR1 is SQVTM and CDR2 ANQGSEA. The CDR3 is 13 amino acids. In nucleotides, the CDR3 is TGCAGCGTTGAAGATCAGTACGGGGCCGAGCAGTACTTC. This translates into CSVEDQYGAEQYF.

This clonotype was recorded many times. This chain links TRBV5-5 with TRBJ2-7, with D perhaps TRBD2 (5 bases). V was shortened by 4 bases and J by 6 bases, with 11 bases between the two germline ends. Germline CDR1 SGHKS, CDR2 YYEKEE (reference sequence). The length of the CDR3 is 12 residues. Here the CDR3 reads CASSPTGGEQYF. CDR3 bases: TGTGCCAGCAGCCCCACTGGAGGCGAGCAGTACTTC.

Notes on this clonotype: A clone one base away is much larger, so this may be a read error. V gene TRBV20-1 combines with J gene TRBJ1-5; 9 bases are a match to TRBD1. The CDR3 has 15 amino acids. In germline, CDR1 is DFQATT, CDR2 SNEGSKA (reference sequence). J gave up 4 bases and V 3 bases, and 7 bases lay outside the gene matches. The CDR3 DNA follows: TGCAGTGCTAGGCCGGGACAGGGATGTAATCAGCCCCAGCATTTT. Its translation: CSARPGQGCNQPQHF.

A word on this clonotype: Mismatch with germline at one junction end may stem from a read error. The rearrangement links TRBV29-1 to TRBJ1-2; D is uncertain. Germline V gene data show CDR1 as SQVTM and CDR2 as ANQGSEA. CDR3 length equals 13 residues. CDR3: CSVATGDGYGDTF. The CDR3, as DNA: TGCAGCGTTGCGACCGGGGATGGGTATGGCGACACCTTC.

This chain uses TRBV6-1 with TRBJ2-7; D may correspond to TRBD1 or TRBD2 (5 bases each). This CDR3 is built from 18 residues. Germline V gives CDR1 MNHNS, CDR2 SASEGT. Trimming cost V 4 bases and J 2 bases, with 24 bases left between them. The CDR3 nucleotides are TGTGCCAGCAGTGGGTCGCCCGGGGCAGCGGCTAAACCCTACGAGCAGTACTTC. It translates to CASSGSPGAAAKPYEQYF.

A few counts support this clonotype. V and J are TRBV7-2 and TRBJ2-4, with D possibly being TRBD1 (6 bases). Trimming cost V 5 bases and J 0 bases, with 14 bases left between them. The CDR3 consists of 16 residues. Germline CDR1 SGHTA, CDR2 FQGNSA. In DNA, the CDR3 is TGTGCCAGCAGCCAACAACCGGGACAAGCCAAAAACATTCAGTACTTC. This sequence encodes CASSQQPGQAKNIQYF.

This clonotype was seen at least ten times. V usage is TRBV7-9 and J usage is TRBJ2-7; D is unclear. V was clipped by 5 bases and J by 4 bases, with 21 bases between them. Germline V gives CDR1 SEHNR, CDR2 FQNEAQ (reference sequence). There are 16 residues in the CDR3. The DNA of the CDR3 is TGTGCCAGCAGCCCCTCGGACCCGGACGGTGGGTACGAGCAGTACTTC. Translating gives CASSPSDPDGGYEQYF.

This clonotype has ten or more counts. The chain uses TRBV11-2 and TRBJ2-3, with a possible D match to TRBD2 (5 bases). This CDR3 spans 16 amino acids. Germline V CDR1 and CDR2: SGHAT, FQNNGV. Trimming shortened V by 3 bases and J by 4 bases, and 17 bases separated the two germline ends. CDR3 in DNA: TGTGCCAGCAGCTTGAGGGCCCCGCTGGAGGCAGATACGCAGTATTTT. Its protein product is CASSLRAPLEADTQYF.

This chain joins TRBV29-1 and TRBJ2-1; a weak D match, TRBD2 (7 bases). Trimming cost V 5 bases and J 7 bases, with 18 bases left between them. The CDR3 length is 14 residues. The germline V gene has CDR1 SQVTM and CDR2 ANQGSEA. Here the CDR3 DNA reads TGCAGCGTTAATAGGGGGGGCCACCTAAATGAGCAGTTCTTC. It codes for CSVNRGGHLNEQFF.

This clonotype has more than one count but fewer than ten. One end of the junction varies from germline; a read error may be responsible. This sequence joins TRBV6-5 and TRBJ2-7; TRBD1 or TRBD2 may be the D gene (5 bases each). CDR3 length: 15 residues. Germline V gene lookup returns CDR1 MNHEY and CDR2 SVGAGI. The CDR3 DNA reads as TGTGCCAGCAGTTACGGAGTTCGGGGCTCCAACGAGCAGTACTTC. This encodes CASSYGVRGSNEQYF.

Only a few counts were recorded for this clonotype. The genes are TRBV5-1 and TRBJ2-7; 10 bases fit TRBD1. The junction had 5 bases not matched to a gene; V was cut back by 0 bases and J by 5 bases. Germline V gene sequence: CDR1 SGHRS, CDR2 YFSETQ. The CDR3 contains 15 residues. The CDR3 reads CASSLVGTGVHEQYF. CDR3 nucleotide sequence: TGCGCCAGCAGCTTGGTTGGGACAGGGGTCCACGAGCAGTACTTC.

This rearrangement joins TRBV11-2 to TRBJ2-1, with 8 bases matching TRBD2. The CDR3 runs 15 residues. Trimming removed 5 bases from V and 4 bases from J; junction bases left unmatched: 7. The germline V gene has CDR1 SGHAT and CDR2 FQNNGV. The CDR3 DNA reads TGTGCCAGCAGCGCCGAGGCGGGGGGATACAATGAGCAGTTCTTC. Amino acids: CASSAEAGGYNEQFF.

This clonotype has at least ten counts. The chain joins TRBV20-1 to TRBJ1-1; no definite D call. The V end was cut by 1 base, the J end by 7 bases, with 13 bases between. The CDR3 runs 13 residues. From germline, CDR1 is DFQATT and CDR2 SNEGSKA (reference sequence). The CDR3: CSARVPAGDEAFF. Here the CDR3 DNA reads TGCAGTGCTAGAGTCCCAGCCGGGGATGAAGCTTTCTTT.

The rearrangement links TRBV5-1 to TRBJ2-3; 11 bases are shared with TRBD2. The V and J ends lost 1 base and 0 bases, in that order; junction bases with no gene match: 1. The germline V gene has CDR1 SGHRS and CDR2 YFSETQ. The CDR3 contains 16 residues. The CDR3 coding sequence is TGCGCCAGCAGCTTGACTAGCGGGGGAAGCACAGATACGCAGTATTTT. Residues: CASSLTSGGSTDTQYF.

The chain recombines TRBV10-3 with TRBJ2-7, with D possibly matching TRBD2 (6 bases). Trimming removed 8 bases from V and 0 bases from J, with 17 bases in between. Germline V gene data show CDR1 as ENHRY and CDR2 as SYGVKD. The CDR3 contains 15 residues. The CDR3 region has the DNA TGTGCCATCTTCGCGGGGCCCCCCTCCTCCTACGAGCAGTACTTC. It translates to CAIFAGPPSSYEQYF.

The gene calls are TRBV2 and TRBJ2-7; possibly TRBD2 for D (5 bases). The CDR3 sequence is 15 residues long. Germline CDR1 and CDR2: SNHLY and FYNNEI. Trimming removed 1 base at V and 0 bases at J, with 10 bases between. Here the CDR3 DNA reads TGTGCCAGCAGTGAAGGCAGAGGACTCTCCTACGAGCAGTACTTC. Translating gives CASSEGRGLSYEQYF. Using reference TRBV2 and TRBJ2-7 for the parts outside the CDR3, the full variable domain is EPEVTQTPSHQVTQMGQEVILRCVPISNHLYFYWYRQILGQKVEFLVSFYNNEISEKSEIFDDQFSVERPDGSNFTLKIRSTKLEDSAMYFCASSEGRGLSYEQYFGPGTRLTVT.